This T cell receptor beta chain was identified in a study of blood T cells in healthy people across ages. Study at large: Template-switching capture recovered about one barcoded beta molecule per two T cells.

Then a second PCR, running roughly 6 to 12 cycles, was carried out with a sample-barcoded 5' primer and a J-beta primer mix. TCRdb called the 5' RACE reads again in MiXCR, with one record for every CDR3 protein. The sample holds about 1,500,000 distinct CDR3 sequences, 28% seen once. Per sample, no less than 5 micrograms of total RNA were extracted. This clonotype came up a few times. Its antigen is currently unknown. Trimming shortened V by 0 bases and J by 11 bases, and 14 bases separated the two germline ends. This CDR3 has 13 residues. In germline, CDR1 is SGDLS, CDR2 YYNGEE. Notes on the study in general: Diversity figures based on one million T cells were deemed too low.

This receptor was obtained from a woman aged 25-40 years in good health. The chain combines TRBV9 with TRBJ2-5; D not certain. Sequenced sample: blood. The CDR3 bases are TGTGCCAGCAGCGTAGCTAGGGTTGGCCAGCAGTACTTC. This gives the protein CASSVARVGQQYF.